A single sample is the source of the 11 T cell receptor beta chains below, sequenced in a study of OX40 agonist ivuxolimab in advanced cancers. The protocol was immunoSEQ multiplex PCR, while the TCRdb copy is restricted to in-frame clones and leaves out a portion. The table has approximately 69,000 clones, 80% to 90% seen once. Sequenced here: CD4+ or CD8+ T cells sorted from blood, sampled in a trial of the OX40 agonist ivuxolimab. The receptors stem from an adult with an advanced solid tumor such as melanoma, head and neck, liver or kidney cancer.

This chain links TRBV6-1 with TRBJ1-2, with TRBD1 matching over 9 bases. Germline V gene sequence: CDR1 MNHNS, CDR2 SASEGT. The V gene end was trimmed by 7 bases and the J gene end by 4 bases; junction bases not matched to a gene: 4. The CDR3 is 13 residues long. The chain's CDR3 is CASIMTGGYGYTF. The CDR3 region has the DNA TGTGCCAGCATAATGACAGGGGGCTATGGCTACACCTTC.

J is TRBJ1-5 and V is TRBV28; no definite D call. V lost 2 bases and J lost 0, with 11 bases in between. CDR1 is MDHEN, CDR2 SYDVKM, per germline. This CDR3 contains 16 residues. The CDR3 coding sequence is TGTGCCAGCAGTTTAAGTCTGACGAATAGCAATCAGCCCCAGCATTTT. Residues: CASSLSLTNSNQPQHF.

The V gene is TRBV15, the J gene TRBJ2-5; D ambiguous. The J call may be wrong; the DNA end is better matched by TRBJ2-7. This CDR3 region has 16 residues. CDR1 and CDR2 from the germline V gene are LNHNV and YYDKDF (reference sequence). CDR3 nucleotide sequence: TGTGCCACCAGCAGAGATCGAGGTTTGGCCTCCTACGAGCAGTACTTC. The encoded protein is CATSRDRGLASYEQYF.

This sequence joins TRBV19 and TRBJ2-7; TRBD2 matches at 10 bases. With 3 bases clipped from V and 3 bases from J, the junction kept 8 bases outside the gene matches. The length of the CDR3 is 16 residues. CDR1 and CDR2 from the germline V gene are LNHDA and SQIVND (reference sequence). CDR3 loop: CASSITRTSGLYEQYF. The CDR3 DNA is TGTGCCAGTAGTATTACCCGGACTAGCGGCCTCTACGAGCAGTACTTC.

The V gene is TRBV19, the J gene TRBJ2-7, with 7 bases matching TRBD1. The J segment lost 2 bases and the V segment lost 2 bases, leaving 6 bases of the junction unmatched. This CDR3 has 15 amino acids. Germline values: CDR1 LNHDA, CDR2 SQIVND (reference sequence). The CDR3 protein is CASSIRGGYTYEQYF. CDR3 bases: TGTGCCAGTAGTATACGAGGGGGCTACACCTACGAGCAGTACTTC. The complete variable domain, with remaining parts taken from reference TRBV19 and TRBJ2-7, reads DGGITQSPKYLFRKEGQNVTLSCEQNLNHDAMYWYRQDPGQGLRLIYYSQIVNDFQKGDIAEGYSVSREKKESFPLTVTSAQKNPTAFYLCASSIRGGYTYEQYFGPGTRLTVT.

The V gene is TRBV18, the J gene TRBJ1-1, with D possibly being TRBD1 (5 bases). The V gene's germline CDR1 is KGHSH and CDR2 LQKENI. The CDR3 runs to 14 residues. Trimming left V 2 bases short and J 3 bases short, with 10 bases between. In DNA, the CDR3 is TGTGCCAGCTCACCAGGGACTCCCTACACTGAAGCTTTCTTT. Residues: CASSPGTPYTEAFF. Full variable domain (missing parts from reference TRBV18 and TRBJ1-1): NAGVMQNPRHLVRRRGQEARLRCSPMKGHSHVYWYRQLPEEGLKFMVYLQKENIIDESGMPKERFSAEFPKEGPSILRIQQVVRGDSAAYFCASSPGTPYTEAFFGQGTRLTVV.

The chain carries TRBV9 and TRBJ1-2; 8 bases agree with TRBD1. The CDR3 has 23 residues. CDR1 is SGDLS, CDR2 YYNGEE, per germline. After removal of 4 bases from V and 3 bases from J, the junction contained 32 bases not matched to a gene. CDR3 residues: CASSSLLQSGLIGRGRRDYGYTF. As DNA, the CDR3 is TGTGCCAGCAGCAGCCTTCTACAGTCCGGCCTTATCGGCAGGGGGCGACGGGACTATGGCTACACCTTC.

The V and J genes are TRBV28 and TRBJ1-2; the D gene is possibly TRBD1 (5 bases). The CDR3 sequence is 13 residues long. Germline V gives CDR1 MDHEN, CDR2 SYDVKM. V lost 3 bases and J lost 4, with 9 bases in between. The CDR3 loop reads CASSFRGSYGYTF. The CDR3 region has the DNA TGTGCCAGCAGTTTCCGGGGCAGCTATGGCTACACCTTC.

The CDR3 reads CASSLMARSGAGYTQYF. The CDR3 region has the DNA TGTGCCAGCAGTTTAATGGCCCGAAGTGGGGCGGGTTATACGCAGTATTTT. This chain links TRBV7-9 with TRBJ2-3; either TRBD1 or TRBD2 may fit D (5 bases each). The CDR3 runs to 17 residues. CDR1 is SEHNR and CDR2 is FQNEAQ in the germline V gene (reference sequence). V shed 6 bases and J shed 7 bases, with 26 bases lying between them.

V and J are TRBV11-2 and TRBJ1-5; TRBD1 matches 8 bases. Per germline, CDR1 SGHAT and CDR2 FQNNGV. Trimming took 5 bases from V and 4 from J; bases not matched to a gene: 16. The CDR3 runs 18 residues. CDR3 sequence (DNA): TGTGCCAGCAGCGCCACCCCAGGGGGCAGGGTTGGAAATCAGCCCCAGCATTTT. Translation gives CASSATPGGRVGNQPQHF. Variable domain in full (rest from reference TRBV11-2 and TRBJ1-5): EAGVAQSPRYKIIEKRQSVAFWCNPISGHATLYWYQQILGQGPKLLIQFQNNGVVDDSQLPKDRFSAERLKGVDSTLKIQPAKLEDSAVYLCASSATPGGRVGNQPQHFGDGTRLSIL.

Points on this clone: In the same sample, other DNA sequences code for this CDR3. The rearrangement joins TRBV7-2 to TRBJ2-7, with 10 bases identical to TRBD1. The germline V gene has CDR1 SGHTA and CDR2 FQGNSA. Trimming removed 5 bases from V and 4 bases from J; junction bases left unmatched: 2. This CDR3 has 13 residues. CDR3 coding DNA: TGTGCCAGCAGCAGACAGGGGGCTTACGAGCAGTACTTC. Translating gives CASSRQGAYEQYF.